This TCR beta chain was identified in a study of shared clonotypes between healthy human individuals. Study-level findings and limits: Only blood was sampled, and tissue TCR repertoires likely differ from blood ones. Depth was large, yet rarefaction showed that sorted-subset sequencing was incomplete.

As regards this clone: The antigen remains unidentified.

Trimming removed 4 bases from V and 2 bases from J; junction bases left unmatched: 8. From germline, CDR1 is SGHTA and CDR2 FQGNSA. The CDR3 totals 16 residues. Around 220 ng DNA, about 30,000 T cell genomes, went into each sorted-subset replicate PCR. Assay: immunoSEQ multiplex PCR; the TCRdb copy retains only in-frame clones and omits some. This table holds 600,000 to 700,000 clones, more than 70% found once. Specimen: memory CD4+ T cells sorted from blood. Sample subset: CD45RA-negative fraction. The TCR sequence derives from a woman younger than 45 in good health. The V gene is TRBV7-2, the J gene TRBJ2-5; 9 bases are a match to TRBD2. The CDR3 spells CASSSRRTSVQETQYF. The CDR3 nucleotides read TGTGCCAGCAGCTCCCGCCGGACTAGCGTACAAGAGACCCAGTACTTC.